This passage covers 20 T cell receptor beta chains from one sample sequenced in a study of T cell responses to AZD1222 COVID-19 vaccine. Profiled with immunoSEQ multiplex PCR; TCRdb holds only in-frame clones, not every one. The repertoire holds 150,000 or so clones, with roughly 90% as singletons. The sample consisted of peripheral blood, taken on day 0 of AZD1222 vaccination. Every receptor here comes from an adult in good health.

The genes are TRBV4-3 and TRBJ1-1; TRBD1 might be the D (5 bases). This CDR3 is built from 13 residues. Per the germline V gene, CDR1 is LGHNA and CDR2 is YSLEER. The V and J ends lost 0 bases and 9 bases respectively, with 11 bases between them. The CDR3 region has the DNA TGCGCCAGCAGCCAAGATCCCCGGACACAAGCTTTCTTT. Its protein product is CASSQDPRTQAFF.

This clone showed up just a few times. The chain has TRBV3-1 (or the pseudogene TRBV3-2) and TRBJ1-2; perhaps TRBD1 as D (5 bases). The CDR3 spans 13 residues. The V end was cut by 5 bases, the J end by 8 bases, with 15 bases between. Germline loops: CDR1 LGHDT, CDR2 YNNKEL (reference sequence). The CDR3 spells CASSRDAYNGYTF. Here the CDR3 DNA reads TGTGCCAGCAGCAGGGACGCTTATAACGGCTACACCTTC.

J is TRBJ2-5 and V is TRBV7-8, with D maybe TRBD1 (5 bases). Trimming shortened V by 3 bases and J by 5 bases, and 16 bases separated the two germline ends. Germline V gives CDR1 SGHVS, CDR2 FQNEAQ. This CDR3 spans 15 amino acids. CDR3 DNA: TGTGCCAGCAGCTTGAAAGGGGCGCCCCGGGAGACCCAGTACTTC. Protein sequence: CASSLKGAPRETQYF.

The chain has TRBV6-6 and TRBJ2-7; 10 bases are a match to TRBD1. In germline, CDR1 is MNHNY, CDR2 SVGAGI (reference sequence). The V gene end was trimmed by 7 bases and the J gene end by 4 bases; junction bases not matched to a gene: 7. This CDR3 has 14 amino acids. CDR3 DNA: TGTGCCAGCAATACCGGGACAGGGGAATACGAGCAGTACTTC. This encodes CASNTGTGEYEQYF.

Points on this clone: This same CDR3 is encoded by further DNA sequences in the sample. This chain links TRBV21-1 with TRBJ2-7. TRBV21-1 corresponds to a pseudogene. CDR3 length: 18 residues. CDR3 loop: CASSSPGGRQGGLYEQYF. The CDR3, as DNA: TGTGCCAGCAGCAGCCCTGGGGGGCGACAGGGAGGGCTCTACGAGCAGTACTTC.

On this clone: This sample includes further DNA sequences coding for the same CDR3. V usage is TRBV6-2 or TRBV6-3 and J usage is TRBJ2-7; D call uncertain. CDR3 length: 10 residues. Trimming left V 6 bases short and J 4 bases short, with 4 bases between. The germline V gene encodes CDR1 MNHEY and CDR2 SVGEGT. The CDR3: CASSRYEQYF. The CDR3 DNA follows: TGTGCCAGCAGCCGTTACGAGCAGTACTTC.

This chain's CDR3 is CASRRDMASGGGYTF. CDR3 bases: TGTGCCAGCCGCCGGGACATGGCATCAGGAGGCGGCTACACCTTC. The rearrangement joins TRBV2 to TRBJ1-2; D possibly corresponds to TRBD1 (6 bases). Trimming took off 8 bases at V and 8 bases at J, with 24 bases between the two ends. The CDR3 is 15 residues long. CDR1 is SNHLY, CDR2 FYNNEI, per germline.

This clone was found a few times. The chain carries TRBV7-2 and TRBJ1-2, with 10 bases identical to TRBD1. The CDR3 length is 15 residues. Germline V gene data show CDR1 as SGHTA and CDR2 as FQGNSA. V shed 4 bases, J shed 8 bases, and the junction held 10 bases outside the gene matches. CDR3 amino acids: CASSSDRGARWGYTF. The CDR3 DNA follows: TGTGCCAGCAGCTCGGACAGGGGGGCCCGATGGGGCTACACCTTC.

This clone showed up just a few times. The chain links TRBV19 to TRBJ1-1, with D possibly TRBD1 on 5 matching bases. The V end lost 6 bases, the J end lost 1 base, and 12 bases lay between the germline ends. CDR1 LNHDA and CDR2 SQIVND come from the germline V gene (reference sequence). The CDR3 length is 14 residues. Written as DNA, the CDR3 is TGTGCCAGTAGACAGGACACGCAGAACACTGAAGCTTTCTTT. It encodes CASRQDTQNTEAFF. Full variable domain (remainder filled in from reference TRBV19 and TRBJ1-1): DGGITQSPKYLFRKEGQNVTLSCEQNLNHDAMYWYRQDPGQGLRLIYYSQIVNDFQKGDIAEGYSVSREKKESFPLTVTSAQKNPTAFYLCASRQDTQNTEAFFGQGTRLTVV.

This chain joins TRBV9 and TRBJ2-7, with 9 bases that match TRBD2. With 4 bases clipped from V and 7 bases from J, the junction kept 12 bases outside the gene matches. Germline V gene data show CDR1 as SGDLS and CDR2 as YYNGEE. This CDR3 is 15 amino acids long. CDR3 sequence: CASSSRGGAQEEQYF. CDR3 coding DNA: TGTGCCAGCAGCTCCCGCGGGGGGGCTCAGGAAGAGCAGTACTTC. The whole variable domain, filled in from reference TRBV9 and TRBJ2-7, reads DSGVTQTPKHLITATGQRVTLRCSPRSGDLSVYWYQQSLDQGLQFLIQYYNGEERAKGNILERFSAQQFPDLHSELNLSSLELGDSALYFCASSSRGGAQEEQYFGPGTRLTVT.

V usage is TRBV6-5 and J usage is TRBJ1-5; a possible D gene is TRBD1 (5 bases). This CDR3 spans 16 amino acids. The germline V gene has CDR1 MNHEY and CDR2 SVGAGI. The V end lost 2 bases, the J end lost 3 bases, and 14 bases lay between the germline ends. The CDR3 sequence is CASSYVPDTHNQPQHF. CDR3 nucleotides: TGTGCCAGCAGTTACGTTCCGGACACCCACAATCAGCCCCAGCATTTT.

The CDR3 DNA is TGTGCCAGCAGGCAACCGGGACAGGGTTCTTTCTTT. It translates to CASRQPGQGSFF. The V gene is TRBV28, the J gene TRBJ1-1, with 9 bases fitting TRBD1. This CDR3 comprises 12 residues. The V gene end was trimmed by 6 bases and the J gene end by 12 bases; junction bases not matched to a gene: 8. Germline V gene data show CDR1 as MDHEN and CDR2 as SYDVKM.

V is TRBV4-3 and J is TRBJ1-6; 9 bases fit TRBD1. Trimming took 0 bases from V and 10 from J; bases not matched to a gene: 4. The CDR3 is 15 amino acids. Germline V CDR1 and CDR2: LGHNA, YSLEER. Written as DNA, the CDR3 is TGCGCCAGCAGCCAAGAGGGACAGGGAGGATCACCCCTCCACTTT. Protein product: CASSQEGQGGSPLHF.

The chain has TRBV11-2 and TRBJ2-5; the D gene is possibly TRBD2 (6 bases). V lost 2 bases and J lost 1, with 11 bases in between. Germline V gene sequence: CDR1 SGHAT, CDR2 FQNNGV. The CDR3 is made up of 15 amino acids. In DNA, the CDR3 is TGTGCCAGCAGCTTAACCGGGACTTCCCAAGAGACCCAGTACTTC. Amino acid sequence: CASSLTGTSQETQYF.

CDR3 bases: TGCGCCAGCAGCTCCCGACAGGGGGCTTATGGCTACACCTTC. Translating gives CASSSRQGAYGYTF. The chain employs TRBV5-1 and TRBJ1-2; TRBD1 aligns across 10 bases. Germline CDR1 and CDR2: SGHRS and YFSETQ. The CDR3 length is 14 residues. V was pared by 3 bases and J by 5 bases, with 4 bases of the junction left unmatched.

This sequence joins TRBV12-5 and TRBJ2-7; D uncertain. The CDR3 is 13 amino acids. The V end was cut by 2 bases, the J end by 2 bases, with 7 bases between. From germline, CDR1 is LGHNT and CDR2 FRNRAP. The CDR3 sequence is CASGLSPAYEQYF. The CDR3 nucleotides read TGTGCTAGTGGTTTGAGCCCAGCCTACGAGCAGTACTTC.

This sequence joins TRBV19 and TRBJ1-1, with a weak D call TRBD1 (5 bases). CDR1 and CDR2 (germline): LNHDA, SQIVND (reference sequence). This CDR3 is built from 14 residues. Trimming shortened V by 7 bases and J by 2 bases, and 14 bases separated the two germline ends. The CDR3 here is CASKVGTANTEAFF. DNA of the CDR3: TGTGCCAGTAAAGTGGGGACGGCAAACACTGAAGCTTTCTTT.

The V and J genes are TRBV28 and TRBJ1-1, with unresolved D. CDR1 MDHEN and CDR2 SYDVKM come from the germline V gene. The CDR3 consists of 14 residues. V lost 2 bases and J lost 1, with 8 bases in between. The CDR3 spells CASSLRRRNTEAFF. CDR3 bases: TGTGCCAGCAGTTTAAGGAGGCGGAACACTGAAGCTTTCTTT.

The V gene is TRBV5-1, the J gene TRBJ2-1; TRBD1 aligns across 7 bases. Per the germline V gene, CDR1 is SGHRS and CDR2 is YFSETQ. The CDR3 is 15 amino acids. The ends lost 4 bases at V and 0 bases at J; junction bases unmatched: 4. CDR3 DNA: TGCGCCAGCAGCAACCGGGACAGCTCCTACAATGAGCAGTTCTTC. This sequence encodes CASSNRDSSYNEQFF. Filled out from reference TRBV5-1 and TRBJ2-1, the complete variable domain reads KAGVTQTPRYLIKTRGQQVTLSCSPISGHRSVSWYQQTPGQGLQFLFEYFSETQRNKGNFPGRFSGRQFSNSRSEMNVSTLELGDSALYLCASSNRDSSYNEQFFGPGTRLTVL.

The chain employs TRBV7-9 and TRBJ1-4, with 10 bases lining up with TRBD1. The CDR3 has 16 residues. The germline CDR1 and CDR2 sequences are SEHNR and FQNEAQ (reference sequence). The trim removed 5 bases at V and 5 bases at J, leaving 8 bases unmatched. CDR3 residues: CASSPGTTGGNEKLFF. In DNA form, the CDR3 reads TGTGCCAGCAGCCCAGGGACGACAGGGGGCAATGAAAAACTGTTTTTT.